Each of the 29 T cell receptor beta chains below was sequenced from the same sample in a study of cytomegalovirus exposure and HLA in healthy donors. Primers included in the PCR were 60 Vbeta and 13 Jbeta primers. Some clones are missing from TCRdb's copy, which holds only in-frame ones; the method was immunoSEQ multiplex PCR. The sample records 110,000 or so clones, almost 70% being singletons. Sequencing was carried out using PBMCs. These receptors originate from a man aged 30 to 39 in good health and CMV-seronegative.

The J gene is TRBJ2-6, the V gene TRBV14, with TRBD1 as a possible D gene (5 bases). V shed 3 bases and J shed 3 bases, with 15 bases lying between them. CDR1 is SGHDN and CDR2 is FVKESK in the germline V gene. This CDR3 has 17 amino acids. The CDR3, as DNA: TGTGCCAGCAGCCAGGGCAGGGCCTCTGGTGGGGCCAACGTCCTGACTTTC. Its translation is CASSQGRASGGANVLTF.

There are a few counts of this clone. The chain links TRBV5-4 to TRBJ2-1, with 8 nucleotides matching TRBD1. CDR3 length: 16 amino acids. V lost 5 bases to trimming and J lost 8 bases; unmatched junction nucleotides: 15. Germline CDR1 reads SGHNT; CDR2 reads YYREEE (reference sequence). The CDR3 is CASRPGGGVKVHEQFF. Written as DNA, the CDR3 is TGTGCCAGCAGACCAGGGGGCGGCGTGAAAGTCCATGAGCAGTTCTTC.

This clone was counted between two and nine times. CDR3 region: CASSLTGTGYYGYTF. CDR3 coding DNA: TGTGCCAGCAGCTTAACCGGGACAGGGTACTATGGCTACACCTTC. This chain joins TRBV7-2 and TRBJ1-2, with TRBD1 matching over 9 bases. Per the germline V gene, CDR1 is SGHTA and CDR2 is FQGNSA. J lost 3 bases, V lost 2 bases, and 4 bases had no gene match. The CDR3 spans 15 residues.

The chain joins TRBV28 to TRBJ2-3; D may be TRBD2 (5 bases). V was shortened by 3 bases and J by 5 bases, with 27 bases between the two germline ends. The CDR3 is 19 residues long. Germline V gives CDR1 MDHEN, CDR2 SYDVKM. The CDR3 region has the DNA TGTGCCAGCAGTTTTCTCTCTTGGAAATCGGTGGGAGTAAGAGATACGCAGTATTTT. Amino acids: CASSFLSWKSVGVRDTQYF.

This chain uses TRBV5-6 with TRBJ1-2; the D is unclear. V was trimmed by 4 bases and J by 1 base, leaving 11 bases between them. In germline, CDR1 is SGHDT, CDR2 YYEEEE. The CDR3 is 14 residues long. CDR3 sequence: CASSLRGFNYGYTF. The CDR3 DNA is TGTGCCAGCAGCCTACGGGGATTTAACTATGGCTACACCTTC.

This clone was picked up a small number of times. The CDR3 loop reads CASSQKVLAGLGTSYEQYF. As DNA, the CDR3 is TGTGCCAGCAGCCAAAAGGTATTAGCGGGCCTGGGGACCTCCTACGAGCAGTACTTC. The chain combines TRBV4-2 with TRBJ2-7; 7 bases agree with TRBD2. This CDR3 comprises 19 residues. J gave up 0 bases and V 2 bases, and 16 bases lay outside the gene matches. CDR1 and CDR2 (germline): LGHNA, YNFKEQ.

The J gene is TRBJ2-7, the V gene TRBV7-2; 13 bases fit TRBD2. Germline CDR1 SGHTA, CDR2 FQGNSA. This CDR3 region has 14 residues. Trimming at V came to 1 base and at J to 9 bases, leaving 3 bases not matched to a gene. The CDR3 DNA reads as TGTGCCAGCAGCTTAGGGACTAGCGGGAGTTTGCAGTACTTC. Its protein product is CASSLGTSGSLQYF.

This chain links TRBV18 with TRBJ1-2; TRBD1 agrees at 12 bases. The CDR3 length is 15 residues. From germline, CDR1 is KGHSH and CDR2 LQKENI. V lost 2 bases and J lost 8; bases outside the gene matches: 6. The CDR3 nucleotides are TGTGCCAGCTCACCAACGGGACAGGGGGCAGGAGGCTACACCTTC. Translating gives CASSPTGQGAGGYTF.

In this sample, this clone turned up a few times. The gene calls are TRBV5-1 and TRBJ2-5; D remains ambiguous. CDR1 and CDR2 from the germline V gene are SGHRS and YFSETQ. V was shortened by 4 bases and J by 4 bases, with 17 bases between the two germline ends. CDR3 size: 15 residues. CDR3 amino acids: CASSPETVHGETQYF. The CDR3 DNA reads as TGCGCCAGCAGCCCTGAAACAGTCCACGGAGAGACCCAGTACTTC. Complete variable domain (other parts from reference TRBV5-1 and TRBJ2-5): KAGVTQTPRYLIKTRGQQVTLSCSPISGHRSVSWYQQTPGQGLQFLFEYFSETQRNKGNFPGRFSGRQFSNSRSEMNVSTLELGDSALYLCASSPETVHGETQYFGPGTRLLVL.

The chain uses TRBV7-8 and TRBJ1-2, with 9 bases fitting TRBD1. The germline V gene encodes CDR1 SGHVS and CDR2 FQNEAQ. V trimming: 5 bases; J trimming: 3 bases; junction bases outside the gene matches: 10. The CDR3 runs to 16 residues. The CDR3 region is CASSPDRGNRDYGYTF. The CDR3 coding sequence is TGTGCCAGCAGCCCTGACAGGGGGAATAGGGACTATGGCTACACCTTC.

The chain links TRBV18 to TRBJ2-5; TRBD1 might be the D (5 bases). V gave up 5 bases and J gave up 1 base, with 8 bases separating them. Looked up from germline, CDR1 is KGHSH and CDR2 is LQKENI. This CDR3 is 13 amino acids long. CDR3 nucleotides: TGTGCCAGCTCATCGACAGCCCAAGAGACCCAGTACTTC. Translated, it gives CASSSTAQETQYF.

The rearrangement links TRBV7-2 to TRBJ2-3; TRBD2 matches 8 bases. Germline V gene sequence: CDR1 SGHTA, CDR2 FQGNSA. J was trimmed by 0 bases and V by 6 bases; bases with no gene match: 5. This CDR3 spans 15 amino acids. CDR3 in amino acids: CASSHSGTSTDTQYF. In nucleotides, the CDR3 is TGTGCCAGCAGTCATAGCGGGACTAGCACAGATACGCAGTATTTT.

The rearrangement links TRBV15 to TRBJ1-4; weak D call: TRBD1 (5 bases). The CDR3 is made up of 15 amino acids. Germline lookup yields CDR1 LNHNV and CDR2 YYDKDF (reference sequence). Trimming removed 3 bases at V and 0 bases at J, with 8 bases between. Here the CDR3 reads CATSSRTTTNEKLFF. The CDR3 coding sequence is TGTGCCACCAGCAGCCGGACAACAACTAATGAAAAACTGTTTTTT.

This clone was seen only once. The chain has TRBV18 and TRBJ2-6; 8 bases are shared with TRBD1. Looked up from germline, CDR1 is KGHSH and CDR2 is LQKENI. The V segment lost 3 bases and the J segment 2 bases; nucleotides outside the gene matches: 6. The CDR3 spans 17 residues. CDR3 in DNA: TGTGCCAGCTCACCCGGACAGGGAAGAACTGGGGCCAACGTCCTGACTTTC. It encodes CASSPGQGRTGANVLTF. Full variable domain (missing parts from reference TRBV18 and TRBJ2-6): NAGVMQNPRHLVRRRGQEARLRCSPMKGHSHVYWYRQLPEEGLKFMVYLQKENIIDESGMPKERFSAEFPKEGPSILRIQQVVRGDSAAYFCASSPGQGRTGANVLTFGAGSRLTVL.

The genes are TRBV19 and TRBJ1-1; D gene uncertain. Germline CDR1 LNHDA, CDR2 SQIVND (reference sequence). The V and J ends lost 3 bases and 6 bases respectively, with 8 bases between them. The CDR3 has 12 amino acids. The CDR3: CASSMQRAEAFF. CDR3 nucleotide sequence: TGTGCCAGTAGTATGCAACGCGCTGAAGCTTTCTTT.

V gene TRBV5-6 combines with J gene TRBJ1-4, with D tentatively TRBD1 (5 bases). CDR1 and CDR2 (germline): SGHDT, YYEEEE. The CDR3 extends over 15 amino acids. Trimming pared 0 bases from V and 3 bases from J, leaving 9 bases between. The CDR3: CASSLDGGANEKLFF. The DNA of the CDR3 is TGTGCCAGCAGCTTGGATGGGGGGGCTAATGAAAAACTGTTTTTT.

The chain couples TRBV28 to TRBJ2-3; no clear D gene. CDR3 length equals 13 residues. Germline-derived CDR1 and CDR2 are MDHEN and SYDVKM. V shed 7 bases and J shed 2 bases, with 10 bases lying between them. The CDR3 protein is CASIGTITDTQYF. CDR3 bases: TGTGCCAGCATTGGCACCATCACAGATACGCAGTATTTT.

For the CDR3, the DNA is TGTGCCAGCCCAGGCGCGGGGGGAAGCACTGAAGCTTTCTTT. It specifies CASPGAGGSTEAFF. The chain joins TRBV28 to TRBJ1-1; perhaps TRBD1 as D (5 bases). Germline CDR1 reads MDHEN; CDR2 reads SYDVKM. This CDR3 contains 14 residues. Trimming pared 8 bases from V and 4 bases from J, leaving 17 bases between.

In this sample, this clone turned up a few times. The V call is TRBV5-8, the J call TRBJ2-7, with TRBD1 matching 9 bases. Losses at the gene ends were 3 bases for V and 2 bases for J; bases not matched to a gene: 3. Germline V gene lookup returns CDR1 SGHTS and CDR2 YDEGEE. The CDR3 has 14 amino acids. The CDR3 spells CASSWDRVTYEQYF. The CDR3 DNA is TGTGCCAGCAGCTGGGACAGGGTCACCTACGAGCAGTACTTC. The full variable domain, with the rest looked up from reference TRBV5-8 and TRBJ2-7, is EAGVTQSPTHLIKTRGQQATLRCSPISGHTSVYWYQQALGLGLQFLLWYDEGEERNRGNFPPRFSGRQFPNYSSELNVNALELEDSALYLCASSWDRVTYEQYFGPGTRLTVT.

V usage is TRBV5-6 and J usage is TRBJ2-6; a weak D match, TRBD1 (6 bases). The V and J ends lost 1 base and 0 bases respectively, with 8 bases between them. Germline V gives CDR1 SGHDT, CDR2 YYEEEE. CDR3 length: 16 amino acids. The CDR3 sequence: CASSLPGASGANVLTF. The CDR3 region has the DNA TGTGCCAGCAGCTTGCCAGGGGCCTCTGGGGCCAACGTCCTGACTTTC.

The V and J genes are TRBV19 and TRBJ2-3; 7 positions agree with TRBD1. The CDR3 spans 15 residues. Trimming at V came to 4 bases and at J to 0 bases, leaving 4 bases not matched to a gene. CDR1 and CDR2 from the germline V gene are LNHDA and SQIVND (reference sequence). CDR3 loop: CASSKKTGSTDTQYF. The CDR3 region has the DNA TGTGCCAGTAGTAAAAAGACAGGGAGCACAGATACGCAGTATTTT.

This chain uses TRBV19 with TRBJ2-3, with D possibly matching TRBD1 (6 bases). This CDR3 is 16 amino acids long. CDR1 is LNHDA and CDR2 is SQIVND in the germline V gene (reference sequence). V was clipped by 6 bases and J by 5 bases, with 21 bases between them. Written as DNA, the CDR3 is TGTGCCAGTAGAGAATCAGGGGCGATCGTGAGAGATACGCAGTATTTT. Amino acids: CASRESGAIVRDTQYF.

The chain employs TRBV29-1 and TRBJ2-3, with a weak D call TRBD2 (6 bases). There are 14 residues in the CDR3. The V gene lost 3 bases and the J gene lost 4 bases, with 14 bases spanning the gap. From germline, CDR1 is SQVTM and CDR2 ANQGSEA. Written as DNA, the CDR3 is TGCAGCGTTGATGCAGCGGGTGGGTCAGATACGCAGTATTTT. This gives the protein CSVDAAGGSDTQYF.

The chain's CDR3 is CASKPGTTNYGYTF. In nucleotides, the CDR3 is TGTGCCAGCAAACCCGGGACAACTAACTATGGCTACACCTTC. The rearrangement links TRBV6-5 to TRBJ1-2; tentatively, D is TRBD1 (6 bases). This CDR3 contains 14 residues. V lost 7 bases and J 0 bases, leaving 12 bases between the germline ends. Germline V gene sequence: CDR1 MNHEY, CDR2 SVGAGI.

This clone was observed a handful of times. The chain couples TRBV2 to TRBJ2-1; weak D call: TRBD2 (7 bases). The germline CDR1 and CDR2 sequences are SNHLY and FYNNEI. The CDR3 consists of 16 residues. Trimming stripped 7 bases from V and 0 bases from J, with 16 bases between. The CDR3: CASTKGGLGSYNEQFF. Written as DNA, the CDR3 is TGTGCCAGCACCAAGGGGGGGCTGGGCTCCTACAATGAGCAGTTCTTC. Looking up the rest from reference TRBV2 and TRBJ2-1 gives the full variable domain: EPEVTQTPSHQVTQMGQEVILRCVPISNHLYFYWYRQILGQKVEFLVSFYNNEISEKSEIFDDQFSVERPDGSNFTLKIRSTKLEDSAMYFCASTKGGLGSYNEQFFGPGTRLTVL.

The V and J genes are TRBV15 and TRBJ2-7; 7 nucleotides line up with TRBD1. The CDR3 contains 13 residues. From germline, CDR1 is LNHNV and CDR2 YYDKDF (reference sequence). Trimming cost V 5 bases and J 7 bases; bases outside gene matches: 8. The CDR3 DNA reads TGTGCCACCAGCCCCCGAGGGGGCAGGGAGCAGTACTTC. It codes for CATSPRGGREQYF.

The chain couples TRBV7-6 to TRBJ1-3; a weak D match, TRBD1 (5 bases). V lost 7 bases and J 2 bases, leaving 18 bases between the germline ends. Germline CDR1 reads SGHVS; CDR2 reads FNYEAQ. This CDR3 has 16 residues. For the CDR3, the DNA is TGTGCCAGCATCCATTCTGCGGGGGGTCCTGGAAACACCATATATTTT. This sequence encodes CASIHSAGGPGNTIYF.

V gene TRBV7-6 combines with J gene TRBJ2-3; D is possibly TRBD2 (5 bases). Germline CDR1 reads SGHVS; CDR2 reads FNYEAQ. V was pared by 3 bases and J by 2 bases, with 15 bases between. The CDR3 sequence is 16 residues long. The CDR3 sequence is CASSFRGRTLTDTQYF. The CDR3 nucleotides read TGTGCCAGCAGCTTCCGGGGTCGCACCCTCACAGATACGCAGTATTTT.

The rearrangement joins TRBV6-1 to TRBJ1-5, with 7 bases matching TRBD1. The CDR3 extends over 13 amino acids. Unmatched junction bases numbered 13, after V lost 5 bases and J lost 15 bases. Per the germline V gene, CDR1 is MNHNS and CDR2 is SASEGT. The CDR3 loop reads CASSRNDRDSRHF. The CDR3 coding sequence is TGTGCCAGCAGTCGTAATGACAGGGATTCACGGCATTTT.